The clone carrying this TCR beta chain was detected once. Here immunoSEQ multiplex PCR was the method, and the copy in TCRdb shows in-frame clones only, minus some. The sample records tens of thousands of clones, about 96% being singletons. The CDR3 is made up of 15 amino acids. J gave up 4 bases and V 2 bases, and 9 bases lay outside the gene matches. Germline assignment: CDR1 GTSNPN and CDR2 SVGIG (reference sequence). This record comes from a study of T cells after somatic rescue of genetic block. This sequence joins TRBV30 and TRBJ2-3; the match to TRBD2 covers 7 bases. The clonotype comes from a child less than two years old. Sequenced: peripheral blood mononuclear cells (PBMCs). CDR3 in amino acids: CAWSFRTSPPDTQYF. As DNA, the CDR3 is TGTGCCTGGAGTTTTCGGACTAGTCCCCCAGATACGCAGTATTTT.